Below are 21 T cell receptor beta chains sequenced from a single sample in a study of blood T cell repertoires in COVID-19. Libraries were prepared by immunoSEQ multiplex PCR; TCRdb keeps only in-frame clonotypes and omits some of them. Altogether roughly 300,000 clones are present, 70% to 90% being singletons, with the ten largest covering 7.2%. The specimen sequenced was peripheral blood. The receptors were sampled from a human donor in a cohort sampled during active COVID-19.

This chain uses TRBV30 with TRBJ1-1, with D unclear. Trimming took 8 bases from V and 0 from J, leaving 10 bases between them. Per the germline V gene, CDR1 is GTSNPN and CDR2 is SVGIG (reference sequence). This CDR3 has 12 residues. CDR3 in DNA: TGTGCCGGAGTGAGGGTGAACACTGAAGCTTTCTTT. Protein product: CAGVRVNTEAFF.

V gene TRBV6-6 combines with J gene TRBJ2-7; D is perhaps TRBD1 (6 bases). Trimming took 6 bases from V and 0 from J, leaving 12 bases between them. The CDR3 extends over 14 amino acids. Germline assignment: CDR1 MNHNY and CDR2 SVGAGI (reference sequence). Here the CDR3 reads CASRGDKSSYEQYF. The CDR3 DNA follows: TGTGCCAGCAGGGGGGACAAGAGCTCCTACGAGCAGTACTTC.

Here the CDR3 reads CASIKSGRGKETQYF. The CDR3 DNA reads TGTGCCAGCATCAAGTCGGGCAGGGGCAAAGAGACCCAGTACTTC. The V call is TRBV27, the J call TRBJ2-5; D may be TRBD1 (6 bases). CDR1 and CDR2 (germline): MNHEY, SMNVEV (reference sequence). Between the trimmed V and J ends, which lost 7 bases and 3 bases, there was a span of 18 bases. This CDR3 contains 15 residues.

This clone was counted once. The J gene is TRBJ1-3, the V gene TRBV7-9, with D uncertain. Germline lookup yields CDR1 SEHNR and CDR2 FQNEAQ (reference sequence). V lost 5 bases to trimming and J lost 8 bases, with 7 bases between them. The CDR3 has 11 amino acids. In DNA, the CDR3 is TGTGCCAGCAGCCACGAGGACACCATATATTTT. Amino acid sequence: CASSHEDTIYF.

The chain joins TRBV24-1 to TRBJ1-4, with D perhaps matching TRBD1 (6 bases). The CDR3 is 12 amino acids. The V end was cut by 5 bases, the J end by 6 bases, with 6 bases between. The germline V gene encodes CDR1 KGHDR and CDR2 SFDVKD. CDR3 nucleotides: TGTGCCACCAGTGGGACAGATGAAAAACTGTTTTTT. Translation: CATSGTDEKLFF.

The chain carries TRBV9 and TRBJ2-3, with TRBD2 matching 12 bases. Trimming took 3 bases from V and 5 from J; bases not matched to a gene: 4. CDR1 is SGDLS, CDR2 YYNGEE, per germline. There are 15 residues in the CDR3. The CDR3 loop is CASSGTSGAGDTQYF. The CDR3 nucleotides read TGTGCCAGCAGCGGGACTAGCGGGGCGGGAGATACGCAGTATTTT.

The CDR3 bases are TGCGCCAGCCGGGGGATATCCTTAAGGGAAGCTTTCTTT. It yields the protein CASRGISLREAFF. This chain connects TRBV10-2 to TRBJ1-1, with D perhaps matching TRBD1 (5 bases). The CDR3 has 13 residues. From germline, CDR1 is WSHSY and CDR2 SAAADI. The V end was cut by 8 bases, the J end by 8 bases, with 18 bases between.

As to this clone: A junction end diverges from the germline sequence, so it may reflect a read error. V usage is TRBV28 and J usage is TRBJ2-5, with D perhaps matching TRBD2 (6 bases). The CDR3 sequence is 12 residues long. CDR1 and CDR2 from the germline V gene are MDHEN and SYDVKM. The CDR3 sequence: CASSRDFQDTHF. The CDR3 DNA reads as TGTGCCAGCAGCCGGGACTTCCAGGACACGCACTTC.

The chain links TRBV4-1 to TRBJ1-1; maybe TRBD1 (5 bases). Trimming cost V 1 base and J 4 bases, with 13 bases left between them. Germline CDR1 MGHRA, CDR2 YSYEKL. This CDR3 comprises 15 residues. This CDR3 reads CASSQGKGQVTEAFF. CDR3 coding DNA: TGCGCCAGCAGCCAAGGGAAGGGGCAGGTCACTGAAGCTTTCTTT.

This clone appeared a single time. V is TRBV5-6 and J is TRBJ1-6; 9 bases match TRBD1. The CDR3 sequence is 14 residues long. V was pared by 4 bases and J by 9 bases, with 5 bases of the junction left unmatched. CDR1 and CDR2 from the germline V gene are SGHDT and YYEEEE. The CDR3 loop is CASSSGTGLSPLHF. CDR3 nucleotides: TGTGCCAGCAGCAGCGGGACAGGGCTTTCACCCCTCCACTTT.

The table lists this clone with many counts. The chain uses TRBV30 and TRBJ1-5; possible D gene TRBD1, 6 bases. This CDR3 contains 15 residues. Germline V gene sequence: CDR1 GTSNPN, CDR2 SVGIG (reference sequence). V lost 2 bases to trimming and J lost 0 bases, with 11 bases between them. CDR3 nucleotides: TGTGCCTGGAGTTTGACAGGTGGTAGCAATCAGCCCCAGCATTTT. As protein: CAWSLTGGSNQPQHF.

CDR3 sequence reads: CASSPWDTRSGNTIYF. DNA for the CDR3: TGTGCCAGCTCACCCTGGGACACACGCTCTGGAAACACCATATATTTT. The chain links TRBV18 to TRBJ1-3; a possible D gene is TRBD1 (6 bases). With 3 bases removed from V and 0 bases from J, the gap between germline ends came to 12 bases. The CDR3 spans 16 residues. Germline assignment: CDR1 KGHSH and CDR2 LQKENI.

This sequence joins TRBV7-9 and TRBJ1-2; 11 bases match TRBD1. This CDR3 contains 16 residues. V trimming: 1 base; J trimming: 4 bases; junction bases outside the gene matches: 5. CDR1 is SEHNR and CDR2 is FQNEAQ in the germline V gene (reference sequence). The CDR3 DNA follows: TGTGCCAGCAGCTTAGGCGGGGGACAGGGGGGCTATGGCTACACCTTC. Residues: CASSLGGGQGGYGYTF.

This chain uses TRBV29-1 with TRBJ1-2; D is unresolved. CDR1 SQVTM and CDR2 ANQGSEA come from the germline V gene. V was shortened by 5 bases and J by 4 bases, with 8 bases between the two germline ends. This CDR3 contains 11 residues. Here the CDR3 reads CSVPRGYGYTF. The CDR3 DNA is TGCAGCGTTCCCCGAGGCTATGGCTACACCTTC.

The chain has TRBV19 and TRBJ1-5; 10 bases line up with TRBD1. The CDR3 sequence is 19 residues long. CDR1 is LNHDA, CDR2 SQIVND, per germline (reference sequence). V lost 4 bases to trimming and J lost 0 bases; unmatched junction nucleotides: 12. The CDR3 region is CASSSSGTGELYSNQPQHF. CDR3 coding DNA: TGTGCCAGTAGTAGCTCCGGGACAGGGGAGCTCTATAGCAATCAGCCCCAGCATTTT.

The chain couples TRBV18 to TRBJ1-4; 10 bases align to TRBD1. The V gene end was trimmed by 4 bases and the J gene end by 8 bases; junction bases not matched to a gene: 13. The CDR3 consists of 17 residues. Germline V lookup: CDR1 KGHSH, CDR2 LQKENI. The CDR3 is CASSRNLPGQGNEKLFF. CDR3 nucleotide sequence: TGTGCCAGCTCACGCAATTTACCGGGACAGGGGAACGAAAAACTGTTTTTT. Full variable domain (outside the CDR3, taken from reference TRBV18 and TRBJ1-4): NAGVMQNPRHLVRRRGQEARLRCSPMKGHSHVYWYRQLPEEGLKFMVYLQKENIIDESGMPKERFSAEFPKEGPSILRIQQVVRGDSAAYFCASSRNLPGQGNEKLFFGSGTQLSVL.

There are many counts of this clone. The rearrangement uses TRBV5-6 and TRBJ2-1; D possibly corresponds to TRBD2 (6 bases). CDR1 SGHDT and CDR2 YYEEEE come from the germline V gene. The CDR3 loop spans 12 amino acids. Trimming removed 0 bases at V and 15 bases at J, with 13 bases between. The DNA for the CDR3 is TGTGCCAGCAGCTTGGCCGGCGGGGTTGTGTTCTTC. The encoded protein is CASSLAGGVVFF.

The J gene is TRBJ2-3, the V gene TRBV19, with D perhaps matching TRBD2 (6 bases). With 5 bases removed from V and 1 base from J, the gap between germline ends came to 10 bases. The CDR3 is 14 residues long. Germline V gives CDR1 LNHDA, CDR2 SQIVND (reference sequence). CDR3 nucleotides: TGTGCCAGTAGTGGGCGGGGCGGCACAGATACGCAGTATTTT. Translation gives CASSGRGGTDTQYF.

This clone has a single count. The chain is built from TRBV5-8 and TRBJ1-6, with D unresolved. The CDR3 consists of 17 residues. The germline CDR1 and CDR2 sequences are SGHTS and YDEGEE. V was cut by 4 bases and J by 0 bases, with 14 bases left in between. The CDR3, as DNA: TGTGCCAGCAGCCCCCTACAGAGTTTCTCCTATAATTCACCCCTCCACTTT. This sequence encodes CASSPLQSFSYNSPLHF.

The V and J genes are TRBV6-5 and TRBJ1-1; TRBD1 agrees at 8 bases. V gave up 0 bases and J gave up 4 bases; unmatched junction bases: 4. This CDR3 spans 15 amino acids. CDR1 is MNHEY, CDR2 SVGAGI, per germline. The CDR3 loop is CASSYSNRGFTEAFF. Written as DNA, the CDR3 is TGTGCCAGCAGTTACTCGAACAGGGGGTTCACTGAAGCTTTCTTT.

The chain links TRBV7-9 to TRBJ1-6, with D possibly TRBD1 on 6 matching bases. Trimming left V 4 bases short and J 8 bases short, with 15 bases between. CDR3 length: 15 amino acids. In germline, CDR1 is SEHNR, CDR2 FQNEAQ (reference sequence). The CDR3 loop reads CASSSAGDVYSPLHF. The CDR3 nucleotides are TGTGCCAGCAGCTCGGCAGGGGATGTATATTCACCCCTCCACTTT.